This TCR beta chain was captured by sequencing in a study of blood T cells in healthy people across ages (dated by TCRdb to between 2015 and 2017). Study-wide context: In model experiments, roughly one uniquely barcoded TCR beta cDNA molecule per two T cells was captured by template switching. To avoid experimental bias, donors of different ages were distributed randomly across sequencing lanes. The study measured age-related changes in TCR beta repertoire diversity using deep sequencing normalized with unique cDNA molecular identifiers. The donors were split into four age groups: young (average 16 years), middle-aged (roughly 40), aged (around 67) and long-lived (under 90). Two additional independent replicas of 1 million unique cDNA reads from the same blood draw were analyzed for two donors (one aged 18 to 30 and one aged 80 or older).

Donors were around 37 systemically healthy Caucasian individuals from Russia aged roughly 6 to 90 years. About 10 milliliters of peripheral blood were drawn from each donor into EDTA-treated Vacutainer tubes. PBMCs were isolated by Ficoll-Paque density-gradient centrifugation, with at least 6 million obtained per sample. Total RNA was extracted from PBMCs with Trizol reagent, with at least 5.5 micrograms obtained per sample. Naive CD45RAhigh/CD27high T cell percentages were measured by flow cytometry on a PBMC aliquot from every donor. To note about this clonotype: Its specific antigen is unknown. Per-nucleotide qualities are absent, and no much larger clonotype sits a single base away.

Study-wide findings and limitations: Estimates of total diversity from one million sequenced T cells were regarded as lower bounds and underestimates. Observed TCR beta diversity per million T cells fell roughly linearly with age, and a significant reduction was already apparent by age roughly 40. The CMV infection status of donors was not known, potentially confounding age-related changes in expanded clonotypes. Observed TCR beta diversity correlated strongly with the percentage of naive T cells measured by flow cytometry. Bulk unsorted PBMC profiling prevented conclusive comparison of naive and antigen-experienced compartments. Compared with the aged group, the long-lived group had more naive CD4+ T cells, fewer expanded clones and increased TCR diversity, a pattern suggesting age selection.

Library preparation was by 5' RACE. The sample was run on an Illumina HiSeq 2500. The second PCR ran for about 6 to 12 cycles and used a J-beta primer mix along with a sample-barcoded 5' primer. A unique molecular identifier was introduced onto each TCR beta cDNA molecule by a template-switch 5' adaptor carrying 12 random nucleotides. At least 2.5 million CDR3-containing paired-end reads were obtained from each sample. First-strand cDNA synthesis was performed from all RNA using the Mint cDNA synthesis kit, with priming by a TRBC-specific oligonucleotide. Following uracil-DNA glycosylase treatment, a first 18-cycle PCR with universal primers M1SS and BC2_uni_R was performed on all cDNA. In the source study's methods: Normalization of each sample was performed by random selection of 1 million high-quality reads, each carrying a distinct molecular identifier. Reads sharing molecular identifiers were discarded rather than binned into consensus sequences. MiTCR, set to a Q25 quality threshold and the strictest error-elimination algorithm, was used for CDR3 identification, clonotype clustering and error correction. Lower-bound total TCR beta diversity was estimated with a nonparametric unseen species model using Euler transformation. Using fastp trimming at Q25 and MiXCR clonotype assembly, TCRdb reanalyzed the public sequencing data and kept in-frame beta chains. Every CDR3 protein is listed once, alongside the most common genes and DNA of its rows. TCRdb's processing, not the study's, gives the V and J calls here. Counted in this sample were about 750,000 distinct CDR3 sequences; less than 70% of them appeared once. Of the sample, 41% falls within the top ten clones.

The clonotype was recovered from a man older than 75 in good health. Source material: blood.

Here the CDR3 is given as CASSFWGSHEQFF. The DNA is as follows: TGTGCCAGCAGTTTTTGGGGGAGCCATGAGCAGTTCTTC. This chain is built from TRBV27 and TRBJ2-1; the D assignment is uncertain and may be TRBD1 or TRBD2, with 5 bases supporting each. The germline V gene encodes CDR1 MNHEY and CDR2 SMNVEV (reference sequence). V is clipped by 3 bases and J by 8 bases, and the sequence between their germline boundaries is 11 bases long. The CDR3 has 13 amino acids, counting the end cysteine and phenylalanine. Only the CDR3 DNA is retained, 39 bases long and in frame from the first base.